One sample yielded the 20 T cell receptor beta chains listed below, sequenced in a study of identical twins. MiXCR, applied by TCRdb to the 5' RACE reads, yields one record per CDR3 protein. The table shows some 900,000 distinct CDR3 sequences, with around an eighth occurring only once. In addition, the sample was reused for a study of yellow fever vaccine responses in identical twins.

The sample consisted of PBMCs. The receptor set was obtained from a woman aged 18 to 35 in good health.

This clonotype was counted between two and nine times. V usage is TRBV28 and J usage is TRBJ2-1; no firm D call. Trimming took 5 bases from V and 5 from J, leaving 16 bases between them. CDR3 length: 15 residues. In germline, CDR1 is MDHEN, CDR2 SYDVKM. The CDR3 loop is CASSPPQASNNEQFF. CDR3 in DNA: TGTGCCAGCAGTCCCCCCCAAGCGAGCAACAATGAGCAGTTCTTC. Drawing the rest from reference TRBV28 and TRBJ2-1, the complete variable domain is DVKVTQSSRYLVKRTGEKVFLECVQDMDHENMFWYRQDPGLGLRLIYFSYDVKMKEKGDIPEGYSVSREKKERFSLILESASTNQTSMYLCASSPPQASNNEQFFGPGTRLTVL.

This clonotype occurred a few times. This chain joins TRBV20-1 and TRBJ1-1; no firm D call. Trimming stripped 3 bases from V and 2 bases from J, with 13 bases between. Germline V gene sequence: CDR1 DFQATT, CDR2 SNEGSKA (reference sequence). This CDR3 contains 14 residues. This CDR3 is CSASLLWENTEAFF. In DNA, the CDR3 is TGCAGTGCTAGCTTGTTGTGGGAAAACACTGAAGCTTTCTTT.

The DNA for the CDR3 is TGTGCCAGCACCAGTCCGGGCAATGAGCAGTTCTTC. Its translation is CASTSPGNEQFF. The J gene is TRBJ2-1, the V gene TRBV12-3 or TRBV12-4, with no clear D. The CDR3 sequence is 12 residues long. V was trimmed by 7 bases and J by 6 bases, leaving 10 bases between them.

The V gene is TRBV7-8, the J gene TRBJ1-5, with D possibly matching TRBD1 (5 bases). Germline CDR1 and CDR2: SGHVS and FQNEAQ. With 4 bases removed from V and 5 bases from J, the gap between germline ends came to 18 bases. The length of the CDR3 is 16 residues. The CDR3 sequence is CASSSGSTTADQPQHF. The CDR3 nucleotides are TGTGCCAGCAGCTCAGGAAGTACGACAGCAGATCAGCCCCAGCATTTT.

This clonotype was recorded at least ten times. The chain combines TRBV7-6 with TRBJ2-2, with D possibly TRBD2 on 5 matching bases. V was shortened by 1 base and J by 8 bases, with 20 bases between the two germline ends. Per the germline V gene, CDR1 is SGHVS and CDR2 is FNYEAQ. The length of the CDR3 is 17 residues. The DNA for the CDR3 is TGTGCCAGCAGCTTAGGGTCATCGACTAACCGCGAAGGGGAGCTGTTTTTT. Residues: CASSLGSSTNREGELFF.

This clonotype showed up just a few times. The V and J genes are TRBV5-6 and TRBJ1-1; D gene unclear. Germline assignment: CDR1 SGHDT and CDR2 YYEEEE. The CDR3 consists of 15 residues. V gave up 5 bases and J gave up 1 base, with 15 bases separating them. In nucleotides, the CDR3 is TGTGCCAGCAGAGAGCTATCAAGACCGAACACTGAAGCTTTCTTT. Translation gives CASRELSRPNTEAFF.

V is TRBV7-2 and J is TRBJ2-1, with D hard to call. V gave up 2 bases and J gave up 5 bases, with 13 bases separating them. The CDR3 extends over 15 amino acids. Germline-derived CDR1 and CDR2 are SGHTA and FQGNSA. CDR3 sequence reads: CASSLMVVENNEQFF. Here the CDR3 DNA reads TGTGCCAGCAGCTTAATGGTAGTAGAAAACAATGAGCAGTTCTTC.

J is TRBJ1-2 and V is TRBV7-9; 8 bases line up with TRBD1. CDR1 is SEHNR and CDR2 is FQNEAQ in the germline V gene (reference sequence). The CDR3 is 13 residues long. Losses at the gene ends were 1 base for V and 8 bases for J; bases not matched to a gene: 3. The DNA for the CDR3 is TGTGCCAGCAGCTTAGGCGGACAGGGAGGCTACACCTTC. Translation: CASSLGGQGGYTF.

Many counts were recorded for this clonotype. The J gene is TRBJ2-3, the V gene TRBV7-3; D gene uncertain. Between the trimmed V and J ends, which lost 5 bases and 0 bases, there was a span of 9 bases. This CDR3 is built from 14 residues. Germline CDR1 reads SGHTA; CDR2 reads FQGTGA. CDR3 in amino acids: CASSRGRSTDTQYF. DNA for the CDR3: TGTGCCAGCAGCCGTGGACGGAGCACAGATACGCAGTATTTT.

V gene TRBV19 combines with J gene TRBJ1-1; 8 positions match TRBD1. CDR1 is LNHDA and CDR2 is SQIVND in the germline V gene (reference sequence). V shed 7 bases, J shed 8 bases, and the junction held 15 bases outside the gene matches. CDR3 size: 15 residues. In DNA, the CDR3 is TGTGCCAGTATCGAGAACAGGGGGAAGGATTCGGAAGCTTTCTTT. This encodes CASIENRGKDSEAFF.

The V gene is TRBV2, the J gene TRBJ2-3, with TRBD2 matching over 11 bases. The V segment lost 3 bases and the J segment 3 bases; nucleotides outside the gene matches: 8. Germline CDR1 reads SNHLY; CDR2 reads FYNNEI. The CDR3 extends over 17 amino acids. The CDR3: CASSEWLAGGGTDTQYF. The CDR3 DNA sequence: TGTGCCAGCAGTGAGTGGCTAGCGGGAGGTGGGACAGATACGCAGTATTTT.

This clonotype was picked up a small number of times. This sequence joins TRBV12-3 or TRBV12-4 and TRBJ1-5; D is uncertain. V lost 3 bases to trimming and J lost 7 bases, with 10 bases between them. The CDR3 is made up of 13 amino acids. CDR3 protein: CASSFTEAQPQHF. CDR3 bases: TGTGCCAGCAGTTTCACAGAGGCCCAGCCCCAGCATTTT.

The chain recombines TRBV6-1 with TRBJ2-7; unclear D gene. Trimming left V 1 base short and J 3 bases short, with 13 bases between. The length of the CDR3 is 15 residues. Germline V gene sequence: CDR1 MNHNS, CDR2 SASEGT. This CDR3 reads CASSEGSVFFYEQYF. CDR3 bases: TGTGCCAGCAGTGAAGGCTCGGTATTCTTCTACGAGCAGTACTTC.

This clonotype was observed a handful of times. The chain couples TRBV15 to TRBJ2-2, with D maybe TRBD2 (5 bases). Trimming left V 6 bases short and J 0 bases short, with 14 bases between. This CDR3 spans 16 amino acids. The germline V gene has CDR1 LNHNV and CDR2 YYDKDF (reference sequence). CDR3: CATSWVLGTNTGELFF. For the CDR3, the DNA is TGTGCCACCAGTTGGGTACTAGGAACGAACACCGGGGAGCTGTTTTTT.

The chain is built from TRBV20-1 and TRBJ1-5, with 7 bases matching TRBD1. The CDR3 extends over 14 amino acids. The V and J ends lost 2 bases and 7 bases, in that order; junction bases with no gene match: 8. Germline assignment: CDR1 DFQATT and CDR2 SNEGSKA (reference sequence). In nucleotides, the CDR3 is TGCAGTGCTAGAACAACAGGGGAAAGGCAGCCCCAGCATTTT. This encodes CSARTTGERQPQHF.

The rearrangement links TRBV24-1 to TRBJ2-1, with 9 bases matching TRBD1. The CDR3 totals 16 residues. Germline loops: CDR1 KGHDR, CDR2 SFDVKD. With 3 bases clipped from V and 2 bases from J, the junction kept 4 bases outside the gene matches. The CDR3 here is CATSDPDRGPYNEQFF. The CDR3 nucleotides read TGTGCCACCAGTGATCCGGACAGGGGCCCCTACAATGAGCAGTTCTTC.

The chain recombines TRBV5-5 with TRBJ1-2; D is ambiguous. Between the trimmed V and J ends, which lost 0 bases and 2 bases, there was a span of 11 bases. The CDR3 is made up of 15 amino acids. Per germline, CDR1 SGHKS and CDR2 YYEKEE (reference sequence). This CDR3 is CASSLAARHNYGYTF. The CDR3 coding sequence is TGTGCCAGCAGCTTGGCCGCCAGACACAACTATGGCTACACCTTC.

This clonotype was detected once. The CDR3 spells CASCATRLDRGSTGELFF. The CDR3, as DNA: TGTGCCAGCTGCGCGACCAGACTAGATCGGGGGAGCACCGGGGAGCTGTTTTTT. The chain recombines TRBV12-3 or TRBV12-4 with TRBJ2-2, with TRBD2 as a possible D gene (6 bases). This CDR3 is built from 18 residues. V was pared by 8 bases and J by 4 bases, with 26 bases between.

This clonotype has just a few counts. The genes are TRBV2 and TRBJ2-5; D is unclear. Germline V gene lookup returns CDR1 SNHLY and CDR2 FYNNEI. The CDR3 sequence is 17 residues long. Between the trimmed V and J ends, which lost 0 bases and 2 bases, there was a span of 16 bases. CDR3 sequence reads: CASSEALWELLQETQYF. The DNA of the CDR3 is TGTGCCAGCAGTGAAGCGCTTTGGGAACTCCTGCAAGAGACCCAGTACTTC.

This clonotype was counted a single time. This chain connects TRBV3-1 to TRBJ2-2; 16 positions match TRBD2. Germline values: CDR1 LGHDT, CDR2 YNNKEL (reference sequence). The CDR3 is 18 amino acids. Unmatched junction bases numbered 6, after V lost 4 bases and J lost 4 bases. The CDR3 DNA reads as TGTGCCAGCAGCCTAGAGGGACTAGCGGGGGGGCCCACCGGGGAGCTGTTTTTT. Amino acid sequence: CASSLEGLAGGPTGELFF.